This T cell receptor beta chain was observed in a study of human T cells and chemical hapten exposure. The wider study: The study traced per-sample TCR yield variation mainly to small differences in pooled library volumes. Study results and limitations: DPC sensitization left the count of TCRs above 1 in 1000 unchanged.

About this clonotype: Its specificity is not known.

The CDR3 extends over 15 amino acids. V shed 0 bases and J shed 5 bases, with 11 bases lying between them. Germline assignment: CDR1 MNHEY and CDR2 SVGAGI. Sample time point: healthy volunteer bleed at 2 weeks. The template was total RNA from unfractionated whole blood. Within the library, unique molecular identifiers were attached to each individual cDNA molecule. TCRdb reprocessed the RACE reads via MiXCR and lists one record per CDR3 protein. The data hold about 45,000 distinct CDR3 sequences, with approximately 4.7% observed a single time. The chain employs TRBV6-5 and TRBJ1-3; D possibly corresponds to TRBD1 (5 bases). The receptor was isolated from a female donor in good health. Some clones in this sample may be carry-over from other donors' samples. The sample consisted of whole blood. CDR3 in DNA: TGTGCCAGCAGTTACTCGCTGGGGGAAAGAAACACCATATATTTT. This gives the protein CASSYSLGERNTIYF.